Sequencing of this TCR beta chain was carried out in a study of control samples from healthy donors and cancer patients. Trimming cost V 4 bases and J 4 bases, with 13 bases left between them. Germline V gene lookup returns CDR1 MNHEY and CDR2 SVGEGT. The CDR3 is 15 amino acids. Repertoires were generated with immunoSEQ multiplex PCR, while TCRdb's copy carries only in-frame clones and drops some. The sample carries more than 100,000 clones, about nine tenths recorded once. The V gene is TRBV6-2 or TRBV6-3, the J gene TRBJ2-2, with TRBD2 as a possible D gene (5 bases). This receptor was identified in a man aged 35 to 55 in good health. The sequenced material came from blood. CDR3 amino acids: CASSSPNAGTGELFF. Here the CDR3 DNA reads TGTGCCAGCAGTTCCCCGAATGCGGGCACCGGGGAGCTGTTTTTT.